A single sample gave rise to the 4 T cell receptor beta chains below, sequenced in a study of T cells after yellow fever vaccination. TCRdb independently ran MiXCR on the 5' RACE reads; one entry per CDR3 protein. The sample lists around 610,000 distinct CDR3 sequences; about 14% were seen once. The sequencing used PBMCs, collected on the day of the yellow fever booster vaccination. The receptors come from a young man who received the YFV17D yellow fever vaccine.

The V and J genes are TRBV12-3 or TRBV12-4 and TRBJ2-7, with 8 nucleotides matching TRBD1. J was trimmed by 2 bases and V by 6 bases; bases with no gene match: 6. This CDR3 is 14 amino acids long. The CDR3 loop is CASRQGQGTYEQYF. The CDR3 bases are TGTGCCAGCAGGCAAGGACAGGGCACCTACGAGCAGTACTTC.

In this sample, this clonotype turned up a few times. The chain joins TRBV5-1 to TRBJ2-7; 7 bases are shared with TRBD2. This CDR3 region has 14 residues. V was pared by 4 bases and J by 2 bases, with 6 bases of the junction left unmatched. Germline CDR1 SGHRS, CDR2 YFSETQ. CDR3 coding DNA: TGCGCCAGCAGCCTGGGGGAGGGGACCTACGAGCAGTACTTC. Amino acids: CASSLGEGTYEQYF. The full variable domain, with the rest looked up from reference TRBV5-1 and TRBJ2-7, is KAGVTQTPRYLIKTRGQQVTLSCSPISGHRSVSWYQQTPGQGLQFLFEYFSETQRNKGNFPGRFSGRQFSNSRSEMNVSTLELGDSALYLCASSLGEGTYEQYFGPGTRLTVT.

This clonotype was seen ten or more times. V is TRBV4-2 and J is TRBJ2-7; 9 nucleotides line up with TRBD2. V lost 0 bases to trimming and J lost 2 bases; unmatched junction nucleotides: 5. This CDR3 region has 16 residues. Germline CDR1 LGHNA, CDR2 YNFKEQ. CDR3 loop: CASSQEGLAGPYEQYF. Here the CDR3 DNA reads TGTGCCAGCAGCCAAGAGGGACTAGCCGGACCCTACGAGCAGTACTTC.

This clonotype was seen a handful of times. The gene calls are TRBV6-2 or TRBV6-3 and TRBJ2-3, with D hard to call. The CDR3 runs to 14 residues. CDR1 is MNHEY, CDR2 SVGEGT, per germline. Trimming pared 2 bases from V and 1 base from J, leaving 7 bases between. This CDR3 is CASSYGLRTDTQYF. CDR3 bases: TGTGCCAGCAGTTACGGTCTCCGCACAGATACGCAGTATTTT.